The next 28 T cell receptor beta chains were all read from a single sample in a study of cytomegalovirus exposure and HLA in healthy donors. 13 Jbeta primers and 60 Vbeta primers were used for the PCR. Measured with immunoSEQ multiplex PCR; TCRdb has only the in-frame clones, and not every one. Found here are over 95,000 clones, 60% to 80% of them singletons; the top ten hold about 3.3%. Specimen: PBMCs. These TCRs come from a man aged 35 to 55 in good health and CMV-seronegative.

This chain connects TRBV28 to TRBJ2-5, with D maybe TRBD1 (5 bases). The germline V gene encodes CDR1 MDHEN and CDR2 SYDVKM. The V gene lost 6 bases and the J gene lost 4 bases, with 18 bases spanning the gap. The CDR3 is 15 amino acids. The CDR3, as DNA: TGTGCCAGCAGGGGGCAGATTCTAAGTATAGAGACCCAGTACTTC. Translation gives CASRGQILSIETQYF.

The chain uses TRBV18 and TRBJ2-5, with 9 nucleotides matching TRBD2. Germline trimming cut 1 base from V and 6 bases from J; bases unmatched to any gene: 12. The germline gives CDR1 KGHSH, CDR2 LQKENI. The CDR3 is 17 residues long. DNA for the CDR3: TGTGCCAGCTCACCACGGTCCAGCGGGGGGTTTGAAAAGACCCAGTACTTC. This sequence encodes CASSPRSSGGFEKTQYF.

The CDR3 region is CASSPMQGQGPNPEAFF. Written as DNA, the CDR3 is TGCGCCAGCAGCCCAATGCAGGGACAGGGCCCAAATCCCGAAGCTTTCTTT. J is TRBJ1-1 and V is TRBV5-1; TRBD1 agrees at 9 bases. Per the germline V gene, CDR1 is SGHRS and CDR2 is YFSETQ. V dropped 4 bases and J dropped 8; count of bases not matched to a gene: 18. This CDR3 is 17 amino acids long.

This rearrangement joins TRBV28 to TRBJ2-1, with TRBD1 identical over 7 bases. Per germline, CDR1 MDHEN and CDR2 SYDVKM. The CDR3 has 16 residues. The ends lost 5 bases at V and 1 base at J; junction bases unmatched: 8. The CDR3 sequence: CASSDADRLSYNEQFF. The DNA for the CDR3 is TGTGCCAGCAGTGATGCGGACAGGTTGTCCTACAATGAGCAGTTCTTC.

This rearrangement joins TRBV11-2 to TRBJ1-1; D not resolved. Trimming removed 5 bases from V and 0 bases from J, with 13 bases in between. In germline, CDR1 is SGHAT, CDR2 FQNNGV. The CDR3 totals 15 residues. CDR3 loop: CASSPLGSMNTEAFF. DNA for the CDR3: TGTGCCAGCAGCCCCCTAGGCAGTATGAACACTGAAGCTTTCTTT. Filled out from reference TRBV11-2 and TRBJ1-1, the complete variable domain reads EAGVAQSPRYKIIEKRQSVAFWCNPISGHATLYWYQQILGQGPKLLIQFQNNGVVDDSQLPKDRFSAERLKGVDSTLKIQPAKLEDSAVYLCASSPLGSMNTEAFFGQGTRLTVV.

The CDR3 spells CASSDRGREKLFF. CDR3 nucleotides: TGTGCCAGCAGTGATAGGGGTAGAGAAAAACTGTTTTTT. V gene TRBV25-1 combines with J gene TRBJ1-4; tentative D call: TRBD1 (5 bases). This CDR3 is 13 amino acids long. Trimming pared 3 bases from V and 8 bases from J, leaving 10 bases between. Germline V lookup: CDR1 MGHDK, CDR2 SYGVNS.

This chain uses TRBV28 with TRBJ2-7, with D perhaps matching TRBD1 (5 bases). The V end lost 5 bases, the J end lost 1 base, and 18 bases lay between the germline ends. CDR1 is MDHEN and CDR2 is SYDVKM in the germline V gene. The CDR3 is 16 residues long. Here the CDR3 reads CASSPRRVRLSYEQYF. The CDR3 DNA reads TGTGCCAGCAGTCCCCGCAGGGTGCGGTTGTCCTACGAGCAGTACTTC.

The chain uses TRBV13 and TRBJ1-1; tentative D call: TRBD1 (6 bases). Germline V lookup: CDR1 PRHDT, CDR2 FYEKMQ (reference sequence). The length of the CDR3 is 14 residues. V lost 5 bases and J lost 1, with 11 bases in between. The CDR3 is CASSRRDTNTEAFF. The CDR3 nucleotides read TGTGCCAGCAGCCGCCGGGACACGAACACTGAAGCTTTCTTT.

Only a few counts were recorded for this clone. The rearrangement links TRBV14 to TRBJ2-7; 10 positions match TRBD2. The CDR3 runs 15 residues. Trimming cost V 2 bases and J 6 bases; bases outside gene matches: 7. CDR1 SGHDN and CDR2 FVKESK come from the germline V gene. The DNA of the CDR3 is TGTGCCAGCAGCCAAATAGCGGGAGGACCCTCCGAGCAGTACTTC. Translation: CASSQIAGGPSEQYF.

This clone has only a few counts. This chain joins TRBV19 and TRBJ1-1, with D possibly being TRBD1 (6 bases). The CDR3 sequence is 12 residues long. The germline V gene encodes CDR1 LNHDA and CDR2 SQIVND (reference sequence). The CDR3 loop is CACGQINTEAFF. DNA for the CDR3: TGTGCGTGTGGACAGATAAACACTGAAGCTTTCTTT.

The rearrangement links TRBV13 to TRBJ2-7; D remains ambiguous. The CDR3 spans 14 residues. V was cut by 5 bases and J by 3 bases, with 14 bases left in between. Germline V gene data show CDR1 as PRHDT and CDR2 as FYEKMQ (reference sequence). The CDR3 reads CASSPPGPGYEQYF. CDR3 coding DNA: TGTGCCAGCAGCCCCCCTGGGCCAGGCTACGAGCAGTACTTC.

This clone was counted once. V gene TRBV6-4 combines with J gene TRBJ2-1; D is possibly TRBD2 (5 bases). This CDR3 spans 14 amino acids. V dropped 5 bases and J dropped 10 bases, with 18 bases sitting between them. CDR1 and CDR2 from the germline V gene are MRHNA and SNTAGT. CDR3 amino acids: CASSYLVGGREQFF. The CDR3 DNA reads as TGTGCCAGCAGTTACCTTGTCGGAGGTCGGGAGCAGTTCTTC.

The J gene is TRBJ1-2, the V gene TRBV5-4; TRBD1 might be the D (5 bases). Looked up from germline, CDR1 is SGHNT and CDR2 is YYREEE (reference sequence). The V gene lost 1 base and the J gene lost 1 base, with 8 bases spanning the gap. CDR3 length: 14 residues. The CDR3 bases are TGTGCCAGCAGCTTGCCTCAGGGTAACTATGGCTACACCTTC. Protein: CASSLPQGNYGYTF.

The chain uses TRBV29-1 and TRBJ1-4, with D perhaps TRBD1 (5 bases). CDR3 size: 12 residues. Germline loops: CDR1 SQVTM, CDR2 ANQGSEA. The ends were cut back, 6 bases at V and 8 bases at J, with 13 bases in the middle. The CDR3 bases are TGCAGCGTGGGGGGGGGAGGGGAAAAACTGTTTTTT. Protein: CSVGGGGEKLFF.

This clone was detected only a few times. The chain is built from TRBV5-1 and TRBJ2-2, with 8 bases that match TRBD2. V was clipped by 0 bases and J by 5 bases; unmatched bases: 6. Germline CDR1 and CDR2: SGHRS and YFSETQ. The CDR3 consists of 16 residues. The CDR3 region is CASSLGASGWTGELFF. CDR3 in DNA: TGCGCCAGCAGCTTGGGAGCTAGCGGGTGGACCGGGGAGCTGTTTTTT. The variable domain in full, with the rest retrieved from reference TRBV5-1 and TRBJ2-2, is KAGVTQTPRYLIKTRGQQVTLSCSPISGHRSVSWYQQTPGQGLQFLFEYFSETQRNKGNFPGRFSGRQFSNSRSEMNVSTLELGDSALYLCASSLGASGWTGELFFGEGSRLTVL.

The chain joins TRBV6-6 to TRBJ1-1; D call uncertain. This CDR3 has 11 amino acids. Trimming removed 6 bases from V and 7 bases from J, with 9 bases in between. Per the germline V gene, CDR1 is MNHNY and CDR2 is SVGAGI (reference sequence). CDR3 bases: TGTGCCAGCAGGCGTTCTTTTGAAGCTTTCTTT. Protein product: CASRRSFEAFF.

This clone has more than one count but fewer than ten. The chain combines TRBV28 with TRBJ2-7, with TRBD1 matching over 7 bases. With 10 bases clipped from V and 1 base from J, the junction kept 4 bases outside the gene matches. The CDR3 has 12 residues. Looked up from germline, CDR1 is MDHEN and CDR2 is SYDVKM. The CDR3 bases are TGTGCCACAGAGGACAGGTCCTACGAGCAGTACTTC. It yields the protein CATEDRSYEQYF.

This clone showed up just once. This sample includes further DNA sequences coding for the same CDR3. The chain joins TRBV5-1 to TRBJ2-7, with 12 bases matching TRBD2. V lost 4 bases, J lost 2 bases, and 4 bases stayed unmatched. This CDR3 is built from 15 residues. Germline lookup yields CDR1 SGHRS and CDR2 YFSETQ. CDR3 loop: CASSPRLAGAYEQYF. CDR3 in DNA: TGCGCCAGCAGCCCCCGACTAGCGGGGGCCTACGAGCAGTACTTC. Using reference TRBV5-1 and TRBJ2-7 for the parts outside the CDR3, the full variable domain is KAGVTQTPRYLIKTRGQQVTLSCSPISGHRSVSWYQQTPGQGLQFLFEYFSETQRNKGNFPGRFSGRQFSNSRSEMNVSTLELGDSALYLCASSPRLAGAYEQYFGPGTRLTVT.

The chain has TRBV9 and TRBJ1-1; the D gene is possibly TRBD1 (5 bases). V was pared by 5 bases and J by 1 base, with 12 bases between. CDR1 and CDR2 (germline): SGDLS, YYNGEE. The CDR3 contains 14 residues. The DNA of the CDR3 is TGTGCCAGCAGTTTCAGGGAAACGAACACTGAAGCTTTCTTT. It encodes CASSFRETNTEAFF.

The chain uses TRBV28 and TRBJ2-1; TRBD2 is a possible D gene (6 bases). Germline V gene lookup returns CDR1 MDHEN and CDR2 SYDVKM. V was trimmed by 5 bases and J by 5 bases, leaving 16 bases between them. This CDR3 region has 15 residues. CDR3 in amino acids: CASSLHRGRDNEQFF. The CDR3 DNA is TGTGCCAGCAGTCTCCATCGGGGGAGAGACAATGAGCAGTTCTTC.

V usage is TRBV10-2 and J usage is TRBJ1-2, with TRBD1 identical over 11 bases. J was trimmed by 4 bases and V by 7 bases; bases with no gene match: 8. CDR3 size: 15 residues. Germline lookup yields CDR1 WSHSY and CDR2 SAAADI. The CDR3 bases are TGCGCCAGCATGAATTCAGGACAGGGGGCCTATGGCTACACCTTC. Amino acid sequence: CASMNSGQGAYGYTF.

CDR3 in DNA: TGTGCCATCAGTGAGTCTCGGCTAGCTTCCACAGATACGCAGTATTTT. Translation gives CAISESRLASTDTQYF. This chain joins TRBV10-3 and TRBJ2-3, with D possibly matching TRBD2 (5 bases). Between the trimmed V and J ends, which lost 0 bases and 2 bases, there was a span of 12 bases. This CDR3 is 16 amino acids long. Germline CDR1 reads ENHRY; CDR2 reads SYGVKD.

The chain links TRBV5-1 to TRBJ2-3; TRBD1 is a possible D gene (6 bases). Per the germline V gene, CDR1 is SGHRS and CDR2 is YFSETQ. With 4 bases removed from V and 0 bases from J, the gap between germline ends came to 12 bases. The CDR3 spans 15 residues. The CDR3 reads CASSPGQSSTDTQYF. CDR3 coding DNA: TGCGCCAGCAGCCCCGGACAGTCCAGCACAGATACGCAGTATTTT.

This chain connects TRBV2 to TRBJ2-1; 12 bases fit TRBD2. Germline trimming cut 1 base from V and 5 bases from J; bases unmatched to any gene: 0. Germline loops: CDR1 SNHLY, CDR2 FYNNEI. The CDR3 sequence is 15 residues long. The CDR3 bases are TGTGCCAGCAGTGAAGGGACTAGCGGGAACAATGAGCAGTTCTTC. This encodes CASSEGTSGNNEQFF.

This chain connects TRBV18 to TRBJ2-5; D may be TRBD2 (5 bases). Germline assignment: CDR1 KGHSH and CDR2 LQKENI. V was cut by 1 base and J by 5 bases, with 8 bases left in between. The CDR3 runs to 13 residues. The chain's CDR3 is CASSPLTGETQYF. The CDR3, as DNA: TGTGCCAGCTCACCACTTACGGGGGAGACCCAGTACTTC.

V usage is TRBV2 and J usage is TRBJ2-7, with 9 bases identical to TRBD2. This CDR3 has 15 amino acids. The trim removed 7 bases at V and 3 bases at J, leaving 10 bases unmatched. Looked up from germline, CDR1 is SNHLY and CDR2 is FYNNEI. CDR3 in DNA: TGTGCCAGCACCCCCGAGACTAGCGGCATCTACGAGCAGTACTTC. It is translated as CASTPETSGIYEQYF.

This chain links TRBV28 with TRBJ2-6; 7 bases match TRBD1. Trimming at V came to 6 bases and at J to 2 bases, leaving 10 bases not matched to a gene. This CDR3 contains 17 residues. Germline V gives CDR1 MDHEN, CDR2 SYDVKM. This CDR3 is CASSDDGRGTGANVLTF. CDR3 bases: TGTGCCAGCAGCGACGACGGCAGGGGGACTGGGGCCAACGTCCTGACTTTC.

This clone showed up just once. The chain joins TRBV18 to TRBJ2-3; 10 nucleotides line up with TRBD2. The germline V gene encodes CDR1 KGHSH and CDR2 LQKENI. This CDR3 is 15 amino acids long. V dropped 3 bases and J dropped 7; count of bases not matched to a gene: 7. The CDR3 DNA follows: TGTGCCAGCTCACCGGCTAGCGGGGGAGTTCATACGCAGTATTTT. The encoded protein is CASSPASGGVHTQYF.